The 29 T cell receptor beta chains presented below share a single source sample, sequenced in a study of T cell repertoires in cytomegalovirus infection. For these TCRs, the target antigens are not known. Each CDR3 protein is one row after TCRdb ran MiXCR on the reads. The table records 86,000 or so distinct CDR3 sequences, more than 20% of them present only once. The source was CD8+ T cells from cultured PBMCs, collected from culture after CMV antigen stimulation. The receptors stem from a human donor in good health (CMV status not recorded). Some clones in this sample may be carry-over from other donors' samples.

There are many counts of this clonotype. The chain links TRBV27 to TRBJ1-2, with D perhaps matching TRBD1 (5 bases). The CDR3 runs 14 residues. Germline loops: CDR1 MNHEY, CDR2 SMNVEV (reference sequence). The V end lost 6 bases, the J end lost 0 bases, and 11 bases lay between the germline ends. The CDR3 protein is CASSRDAANYGYTF. The CDR3, as DNA: TGTGCCAGCAGCCGGGACGCAGCTAACTATGGCTACACCTTC.

The gene calls are TRBV27 and TRBJ1-1; unclear D gene. V shed 9 bases and J shed 1 base, with 12 bases lying between them. The CDR3 totals 13 residues. Germline CDR1 reads MNHEY; CDR2 reads SMNVEV (reference sequence). The CDR3 region has the DNA TGTGCCAGTCTAGGGCAGGCGAACACTGAAGCTTTCTTT. This encodes CASLGQANTEAFF.

This clonotype was detected a few times. The chain employs TRBV30 and TRBJ2-7; 9 bases are shared with TRBD1. After removal of 0 bases from V and 0 bases from J, the junction contained 3 bases not matched to a gene. This CDR3 contains 15 residues. From germline, CDR1 is GTSNPN and CDR2 SVGIG (reference sequence). The CDR3 DNA reads TGTGCCTGGAGTGTAGGGACAGGGAGCTCCTACGAGCAGTACTTC. Protein: CAWSVGTGSSYEQYF. Using reference TRBV30 and TRBJ2-7 for the parts outside the CDR3, the full variable domain is SQTIHQWPATLVQPVGSPLSLECTVEGTSNPNLYWYRQAAGRGLQLLFYSVGIGQISSEVPQNLSASRPQDRQFILSSKKLLLSDSGFYLCAWSVGTGSSYEQYFGPGTRLTVT.

The chain joins TRBV5-1 to TRBJ2-7, with 8 bases fitting TRBD2. Trimming took 1 base from V and 2 from J; bases not matched to a gene: 5. The germline V gene has CDR1 SGHRS and CDR2 YFSETQ. The CDR3 totals 15 residues. This chain's CDR3 is CASSLREGRPYEQYF. The CDR3, as DNA: TGCGCCAGCAGCTTGCGGGAGGGCCGTCCCTACGAGCAGTACTTC.

This clonotype was seen only a few times. The CDR3 loop reads CARRARGRTDTQYF. In DNA, the CDR3 is TGTGCCCGCCGAGCGCGGGGGCGCACAGATACGCAGTATTTT. The J gene is TRBJ2-3, the V gene TRBV2; possible D gene TRBD2, 7 bases. The CDR3 sequence is 14 residues long. The V and J ends lost 11 bases and 1 base respectively, with 16 bases between them. Germline values: CDR1 SNHLY, CDR2 FYNNEI.

The genes are TRBV24-1 and TRBJ2-3; D not resolved. The V gene lost 8 bases and the J gene lost 1 base, with 9 bases spanning the gap. The CDR3 is 13 residues long. Germline lookup yields CDR1 KGHDR and CDR2 SFDVKD. Written as DNA, the CDR3 is TGTGCCACCACCCCCGGCGGCACAGATACGCAGTATTTT. This translates into CATTPGGTDTQYF.

In its sample, this clonotype was seen a few times. The chain joins TRBV20-1 to TRBJ2-7; tentative D call: TRBD2 (6 bases). The CDR3 runs to 17 residues. With 1 base removed from V and 0 bases from J, the gap between germline ends came to 19 bases. Per the germline V gene, CDR1 is DFQATT and CDR2 is SNEGSKA (reference sequence). The CDR3 nucleotides are TGCAGTGCTAGAGGAATTACGCCCCGGGACTCCTCCTACGAGCAGTACTTC. Its translation: CSARGITPRDSSYEQYF.

In this sample, this clonotype turned up a few times. The V gene is TRBV5-4, the J gene TRBJ2-1, with 7 nucleotides matching TRBD2. CDR1 is SGHNT and CDR2 is YYREEE in the germline V gene (reference sequence). CDR3 length: 15 residues. Trimming removed 7 bases from V and 3 bases from J; junction bases left unmatched: 10. As DNA, the CDR3 is TGTGCCAGCGAGGGCGGGAGTCTCTTCTACAATGAGCAGTTCTTC. Translated, it gives CASEGGSLFYNEQFF.

This clonotype was seen ten or more times. The chain has TRBV7-9 and TRBJ2-7; 12 bases line up with TRBD2. Unmatched junction bases numbered 4, after V lost 6 bases and J lost 1 base. The CDR3 totals 15 residues. Germline assignment: CDR1 SEHNR and CDR2 FQNEAQ (reference sequence). The CDR3 loop reads CASSWTSGTSYEQYF. The CDR3 coding sequence is TGTGCCAGCAGTTGGACTAGCGGGACTTCCTACGAGCAGTACTTC.

This clonotype was seen at least ten times. V is TRBV7-9 and J is TRBJ2-3; D is possibly TRBD1 (6 bases). Looked up from germline, CDR1 is SEHNR and CDR2 is FQNEAQ (reference sequence). The CDR3 has 16 residues. The V and J ends lost 3 bases and 6 bases respectively, with 19 bases between them. The CDR3 DNA is TGTGCCAGCAGCTTCCACAGGGATACTCTTGGGGATACGCAGTATTTT. Its protein is CASSFHRDTLGDTQYF.

The J gene is TRBJ2-7, the V gene TRBV19; D is undetermined. V was pared by 3 bases and J by 2 bases, with 11 bases between. The germline V gene encodes CDR1 LNHDA and CDR2 SQIVND (reference sequence). The CDR3 contains 14 residues. Written as DNA, the CDR3 is TGTGCCAGTAGTATTTTGGGCGGACCCTACGAGCAGTACTTC. It encodes CASSILGGPYEQYF.

The rearrangement uses TRBV28 and TRBJ2-7; D possibly matches TRBD1 or TRBD2 (5 bases each). The CDR3 covers 15 residues. The V end lost 5 bases, the J end lost 1 base, and 15 bases lay between the germline ends. Germline V CDR1 and CDR2: MDHEN, SYDVKM. The CDR3 region has the DNA TGTGCCAGCAGTCCGGGGCAGTCTAATTCCTACGAGCAGTACTTC. Translation gives CASSPGQSNSYEQYF.

This clonotype was detected only a few times. CDR3 DNA sequence: TGTGCCAGCAGTGAATTTACAGGGGGCACTGAAGCTTTCTTT. Its protein is CASSEFTGGTEAFF. This chain joins TRBV25-1 and TRBJ1-1; 8 bases fit TRBD1. Looked up from germline, CDR1 is MGHDK and CDR2 is SYGVNS. This CDR3 spans 14 amino acids. The ends lost 1 base at V and 4 bases at J; junction bases unmatched: 2.

This clonotype was counted between two and nine times. The V and J genes are TRBV4-1 and TRBJ2-7; 10 bases map to TRBD2. Per germline, CDR1 MGHRA and CDR2 YSYEKL. CDR3 size: 17 residues. J lost 7 bases, V lost 1 base, and 13 bases had no gene match. CDR3 protein: CASSQGLAGVSSGEQYF. CDR3 bases: TGCGCCAGCAGCCAAGGGCTAGCGGGGGTATCATCGGGGGAGCAGTACTTC.

This clonotype was picked up many times. The J gene is TRBJ1-1, the V gene TRBV7-3, with D perhaps matching TRBD1 (5 bases). This CDR3 has 16 residues. The germline V gene has CDR1 SGHTA and CDR2 FQGTGA. Trimming removed 0 bases from V and 5 bases from J, with 16 bases in between. DNA of the CDR3: TGTGCCAGCAGCTTAACGGGGGGGGTGAGGTCGACTGAAGCTTTCTTT. It yields the protein CASSLTGGVRSTEAFF.

This clonotype has a handful of counts. CDR3 loop: CAWSVPGTFDYEQYF. CDR3 coding DNA: TGTGCCTGGAGTGTACCAGGGACATTCGATTACGAGCAGTACTTC. This sequence joins TRBV30 and TRBJ2-7; the D gene is possibly TRBD1 (6 bases). This CDR3 spans 15 amino acids. Germline V gene lookup returns CDR1 GTSNPN and CDR2 SVGIG (reference sequence). With 0 bases removed from V and 4 bases from J, the gap between germline ends came to 16 bases.

This sequence joins TRBV6-1 and TRBJ2-3; D gene uncertain. Between the trimmed V and J ends, which lost 0 bases and 2 bases, there was a span of 9 bases. The CDR3 consists of 15 residues. Germline lookup yields CDR1 MNHNS and CDR2 SASEGT. CDR3 in amino acids: CASSEASGHTDTQYF. CDR3 nucleotides: TGTGCCAGCAGTGAAGCCTCGGGTCACACAGATACGCAGTATTTT.

The rearrangement uses TRBV2 and TRBJ2-7; 9 bases match TRBD1. The CDR3 length is 18 residues. Trimming at V came to 2 bases and at J to 1 base, leaving 12 bases not matched to a gene. Germline CDR1 is SNHLY and CDR2 is FYNNEI. CDR3 bases: TGTGCCAGCAGTGAATTTGAGGACAGGGGAATCATGTCCTACGAGCAGTACTTC. Translating gives CASSEFEDRGIMSYEQYF.

The V gene is TRBV12-3 or TRBV12-4, the J gene TRBJ2-2, with D possibly TRBD1 on 6 matching bases. The V and J ends lost 6 bases and 2 bases respectively, with 10 bases between them. There are 14 residues in the CDR3. CDR3 residues: CASRQGQNTGELFF. DNA of the CDR3: TGTGCCAGCAGACAGGGACAAAACACCGGGGAGCTGTTTTTT.

This clonotype occurred many times. This chain links TRBV7-8 with TRBJ2-1; no clear D. The CDR3 length is 12 residues. Germline V gene sequence: CDR1 SGHVS, CDR2 FQNEAQ. V dropped 5 bases and J dropped 3 bases, with 5 bases sitting between them. CDR3 sequence (DNA): TGTGCCAGCAGCATCTACTACAATGAGCAGTTCTTC. Residues: CASSIYYNEQFF.

This clonotype was observed a handful of times. The V and J genes are TRBV20-1 and TRBJ2-7; D unresolved. Deletions cut 0 bases from V and 2 bases from J, with 5 bases between. Germline loops: CDR1 DFQATT, CDR2 SNEGSKA (reference sequence). CDR3 size: 12 residues. The CDR3 nucleotides read TGCAGTGCTAGAGATCAGACCTACGAGCAGTACTTC. Amino acids: CSARDQTYEQYF.

This clonotype has a count of ten or more. The chain couples TRBV14 to TRBJ2-2, with a weak D call TRBD1 (6 bases). The V and J ends lost 4 bases and 1 base respectively, with 16 bases between them. This CDR3 spans 17 amino acids. Per germline, CDR1 SGHDN and CDR2 FVKESK. CDR3 DNA: TGTGCCAGCAGCCGAGACGACCGGGACAAGAACACCGGGGAGCTGTTTTTT. This codes for CASSRDDRDKNTGELFF.

The J gene is TRBJ2-7, the V gene TRBV4-1; D is possibly TRBD1 (6 bases). Looked up from germline, CDR1 is MGHRA and CDR2 is YSYEKL. The CDR3 length is 14 residues. The germline V and J ends were trimmed by 3 bases and 3 bases, with 12 bases remaining between them. CDR3 in amino acids: CASSQQDSYYEQYF. The CDR3 coding sequence is TGCGCCAGCAGCCAGCAGGACAGCTACTACGAGCAGTACTTC.

This clonotype has a handful of counts. The chain joins TRBV19 to TRBJ1-3, with 10 bases identical to TRBD1. CDR1 is LNHDA, CDR2 SQIVND, per germline (reference sequence). CDR3 length: 16 amino acids. With V trimmed by 7 bases and J by 4 bases, 10 bases remained unmatched. The DNA for the CDR3 is TGTGCCAGTACCCCGGACAGGGGGTCCCGGGGAAACACCATATATTTT. It encodes CASTPDRGSRGNTIYF.

This clonotype was found a few times. The chain carries TRBV30 and TRBJ2-7; D is perhaps TRBD1 or TRBD2 (5 bases each). The CDR3 runs 14 residues. V lost 3 bases and J lost 3, with 15 bases in between. CDR1 is GTSNPN and CDR2 is SVGIG in the germline V gene (reference sequence). The CDR3 region has the DNA TGTGCCTGGAGAGGGGACCCTAGCATCTACGAGCAGTACTTC. Amino acids: CAWRGDPSIYEQYF.

This clonotype showed up many times. The rearrangement links TRBV28 to TRBJ1-1; D is perhaps TRBD1 (5 bases). Trimming shortened V by 7 bases and J by 3 bases, and 21 bases separated the two germline ends. The germline gives CDR1 MDHEN, CDR2 SYDVKM. This CDR3 contains 16 residues. This CDR3 reads CASTSSFGGKDTEAFF. The DNA of the CDR3 is TGTGCCAGCACCTCCTCGTTCGGGGGGAAGGACACTGAAGCTTTCTTT. The full variable domain, in which reference TRBV28 and TRBJ1-1 provide the parts outside the CDR3, is DVKVTQSSRYLVKRTGEKVFLECVQDMDHENMFWYRQDPGLGLRLIYFSYDVKMKEKGDIPEGYSVSREKKERFSLILESASTNQTSMYLCASTSSFGGKDTEAFFGQGTRLTVV.

The chain recombines TRBV9 with TRBJ2-2; D is ambiguous. V was shortened by 0 bases and J by 4 bases, with 4 bases between the two germline ends. This CDR3 comprises 13 residues. In germline, CDR1 is SGDLS, CDR2 YYNGEE. The CDR3 sequence is CASSVVSTGELFF. CDR3 coding DNA: TGTGCCAGCAGCGTAGTCTCCACCGGGGAGCTGTTTTTT.

This clonotype was detected ten times or more. The V call is TRBV7-6, the J call TRBJ2-1; no clear D gene. Per germline, CDR1 SGHVS and CDR2 FNYEAQ. This CDR3 comprises 16 residues. The V and J ends lost 5 bases and 2 bases respectively, with 16 bases between them. CDR3 in amino acids: CASSLWTSRTYNEQFF. Here the CDR3 DNA reads TGTGCCAGCAGCCTATGGACCAGCCGCACCTACAATGAGCAGTTCTTC.

This clonotype has only a few counts. The chain is built from TRBV24-1 and TRBJ1-2; D remains unclear. The germline V gene encodes CDR1 KGHDR and CDR2 SFDVKD. Trimming left V 1 base short and J 10 bases short, with 6 bases between. The length of the CDR3 is 11 residues. The CDR3 DNA is TGTGCCACCAGTGATTTAGCAGTCTACACCTTC. It codes for CATSDLAVYTF.